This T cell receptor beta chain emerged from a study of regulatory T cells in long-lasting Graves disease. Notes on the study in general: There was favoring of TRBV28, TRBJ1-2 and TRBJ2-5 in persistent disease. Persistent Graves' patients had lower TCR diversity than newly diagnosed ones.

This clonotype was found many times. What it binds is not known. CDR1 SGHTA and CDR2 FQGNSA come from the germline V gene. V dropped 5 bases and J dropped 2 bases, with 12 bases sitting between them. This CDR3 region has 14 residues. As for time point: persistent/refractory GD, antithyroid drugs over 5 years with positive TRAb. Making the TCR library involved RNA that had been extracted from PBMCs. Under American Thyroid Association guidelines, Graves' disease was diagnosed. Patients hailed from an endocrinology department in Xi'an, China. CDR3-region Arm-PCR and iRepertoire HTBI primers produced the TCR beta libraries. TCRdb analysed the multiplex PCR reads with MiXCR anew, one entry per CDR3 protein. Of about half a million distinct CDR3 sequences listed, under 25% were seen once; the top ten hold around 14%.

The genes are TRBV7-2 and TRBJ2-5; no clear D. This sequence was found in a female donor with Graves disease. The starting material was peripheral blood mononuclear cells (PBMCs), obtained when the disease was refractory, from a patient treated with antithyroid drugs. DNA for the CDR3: TGTGCCAGCAGCAATACGGTTCTACAAGAGACCCAGTACTTC. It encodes CASSNTVLQETQYF.